The 16 T cell receptor beta chains listed next were all sequenced from one sample in a study of blood T cell repertoires in COVID-19. TCRdb's table, derived via immunoSEQ multiplex PCR, lists solely in-frame clones and lacks some. The sample shows approximately 150,000 clones, 75% to 90% of them seen only once. Source material: PBMCs or T cells enriched from blood (not recorded which). These receptors all come from a woman aged 40 to 50 who had been exposed to COVID-19.

This clone was found once. V gene TRBV7-2 combines with J gene TRBJ2-7; TRBD1 aligns across 10 bases. The CDR3 has 14 amino acids. Germline lookup yields CDR1 SGHTA and CDR2 FQGNSA. V trimming: 5 bases; J trimming: 2 bases; junction bases outside the gene matches: 3. For the CDR3, the DNA is TGTGCCAGCAGCCCTGGGACAGGGGCCTACGAGCAGTACTTC. This encodes CASSPGTGAYEQYF.

This chain uses TRBV19 with TRBJ2-7; TRBD2 matches at 10 bases. Germline CDR1 reads LNHDA; CDR2 reads SQIVND (reference sequence). This CDR3 has 13 residues. V trimming: 5 bases; J trimming: 3 bases; junction bases outside the gene matches: 1. CDR3 sequence reads: CASSWTSGYEQYF. The CDR3 bases are TGTGCCAGTAGTTGGACTAGCGGCTACGAGCAGTACTTC.

The chain is built from TRBV28 and TRBJ1-5, with D maybe TRBD1 (6 bases). Between the trimmed V and J ends, which lost 8 bases and 0 bases, there was a span of 20 bases. The CDR3 length is 17 residues. Germline loops: CDR1 MDHEN, CDR2 SYDVKM. This CDR3 reads CASRLTGRTYSNQPQHF. Written as DNA, the CDR3 is TGTGCCAGCCGACTTACAGGGAGAACCTATAGCAATCAGCCCCAGCATTTT.

The rearrangement joins TRBV10-3 to TRBJ2-7; no clear D. The ends were cut back, 6 bases at V and 2 bases at J, with 11 bases in the middle. This CDR3 is built from 13 residues. Germline values: CDR1 ENHRY, CDR2 SYGVKD. CDR3 sequence: CAISLFPAYEQYF. The CDR3 DNA follows: TGTGCCATCAGCCTCTTTCCAGCCTACGAGCAGTACTTC.

CDR3 protein: CASSTGGKTGELFF. The CDR3 DNA is TGTGCCAGCAGTACAGGGGGCAAAACCGGGGAGCTGTTTTTT. The V gene is TRBV7-9, the J gene TRBJ2-2, with 9 bases that match TRBD1. Trimming at V came to 6 bases and at J to 5 bases, leaving 4 bases not matched to a gene. This CDR3 has 14 residues. Germline V gene data show CDR1 as SEHNR and CDR2 as FQNEAQ (reference sequence).

The count of this clone is one. The rearrangement uses TRBV9 and TRBJ2-1, with TRBD2 identical over 8 bases. Trimming cost V 3 bases and J 3 bases; bases outside gene matches: 2. The CDR3 sequence is 14 residues long. Looked up from germline, CDR1 is SGDLS and CDR2 is YYNGEE. DNA of the CDR3: TGTGCCAGCAGCGCTAGCGGGTACTACAATGAGCAGTTCTTC. It yields the protein CASSASGYYNEQFF.

This clone has a single count. The chain joins TRBV7-9 to TRBJ1-1; 8 nucleotides line up with TRBD1. The CDR3 spans 17 residues. The germline CDR1 and CDR2 sequences are SEHNR and FQNEAQ (reference sequence). V was clipped by 5 bases and J by 3 bases; unmatched bases: 14. CDR3 loop: CASSPNFRTGTHTEAFF. For the CDR3, the DNA is TGTGCCAGCAGCCCTAACTTTCGGACAGGGACGCACACTGAAGCTTTCTTT.

The chain combines TRBV27 with TRBJ1-4; no clear D. Germline CDR1 is MNHEY and CDR2 is SMNVEV (reference sequence). CDR3 length equals 13 residues. With 3 bases removed from V and 3 bases from J, the gap between germline ends came to 5 bases. The CDR3 DNA is TGTGCCAGCAGTTTTCTTCCTAATGAAAAACTGTTTTTT. Protein product: CASSFLPNEKLFF.

CDR3 sequence (DNA): TGTGCCAGCAGCTTAGAACCGACAGATACCCTTTTAAAGACCCAGTACTTC. Its translation is CASSLEPTDTLLKTQYF. V and J are TRBV7-8 and TRBJ2-5; weak D call: TRBD1 (5 bases). Looked up from germline, CDR1 is SGHVS and CDR2 is FQNEAQ. The CDR3 length is 17 residues. V dropped 1 base and J dropped 6 bases, with 21 bases sitting between them.

The chain carries TRBV6-5 and TRBJ1-1, with D unclear. CDR1 MNHEY and CDR2 SVGAGI come from the germline V gene. The CDR3 runs to 13 residues. V was cut by 7 bases and J by 1 base, with 10 bases left in between. CDR3 protein: CASNGQKNTEAFF. In DNA, the CDR3 is TGTGCCAGCAATGGGCAGAAGAACACTGAAGCTTTCTTT.

The V gene is TRBV5-5, the J gene TRBJ1-4, with TRBD1 matching over 8 bases. V was clipped by 1 base and J by 6 bases; unmatched bases: 5. Germline CDR1 is SGHKS and CDR2 is YYEKEE (reference sequence). The CDR3 sequence is 15 residues long. The CDR3 here is CASSLYDRGYEKLFF. The CDR3, as DNA: TGTGCCAGCAGCTTGTATGACAGGGGTTATGAAAAACTGTTTTTT. Together with reference TRBV5-5 and TRBJ1-4, the CDR3 gives the full variable domain: DAGVTQSPTHLIKTRGQQVTLRCSPISGHKSVSWYQQVLGQGPQFIFQYYEKEERGRGNFPDRFSARQFPNYSSELNVNALLLGDSALYLCASSLYDRGYEKLFFGSGTQLSVL.

The chain carries TRBV4-3 and TRBJ1-4; TRBD1 matches at 8 bases. This CDR3 has 14 residues. Germline V gene data show CDR1 as LGHNA and CDR2 as YSLEER. J was trimmed by 8 bases and V by 3 bases; bases with no gene match: 5. The CDR3 nucleotides read TGCGCCAGCAGCCAGGGGCAGGGGGCGGAAAAACTGTTTTTT. Amino acids: CASSQGQGAEKLFF.

CDR3: CPLSGALSSFSYNEQFF. Here the CDR3 DNA reads TGCCCTCTAAGCGGGGCATTATCCTCTTTCTCCTACAATGAGCAGTTCTTC. The chain couples TRBV10-1 to TRBJ2-1; 7 bases fit TRBD2. The CDR3 length is 17 residues. The V gene's germline CDR1 is WNHNN and CDR2 SYGVQD (reference sequence).

The J gene is TRBJ1-2, the V gene TRBV28; the D is unclear. Per germline, CDR1 MDHEN and CDR2 SYDVKM. This CDR3 comprises 13 residues. Trimming cost V 3 bases and J 4 bases, with 9 bases left between them. CDR3 nucleotides: TGTGCCAGCAGTTTGCAGGTACTCTATGGCTACACCTTC. It yields the protein CASSLQVLYGYTF.

This clone has just a few counts. This chain links TRBV10-3 with TRBJ2-7; 10 bases match TRBD1. J was trimmed by 10 bases and V by 2 bases; bases with no gene match: 14. Germline V lookup: CDR1 ENHRY, CDR2 SYGVKD. The CDR3 is 16 residues long. The DNA for the CDR3 is TGTGCCATCAGTGAGACAGGACAGGGGGTGGCCCACGGCCAGTACTTC. This codes for CAISETGQGVAHGQYF.

The chain couples TRBV7-9 to TRBJ1-2; maybe TRBD1 (5 bases). The CDR3 covers 13 residues. The V gene lost 2 bases and the J gene lost 7 bases, with 11 bases spanning the gap. CDR1 and CDR2 (germline): SEHNR, FQNEAQ (reference sequence). CDR3 in amino acids: CASSLPGWSGYTF. In DNA form, the CDR3 reads TGTGCCAGCAGCTTACCAGGGTGGAGTGGCTACACCTTC.